These T cell receptor beta chains were read from a single sample in a study of T-cell reconstitution after alpha-beta-depleted transplantation in children. TCRdb re-derived calls from the PCR reads in MiXCR, one entry per CDR3 protein. The profile covers about 16,000 distinct CDR3 sequences, with roughly 8% appearing a single time and 35% to 40% taken by the ten largest. The starting material was PBMCs, mostly from graft donor cells, obtained 60 days after TCRalphabeta/CD19-depleted stem cell transplant. The receptors were gathered from a boy under two years old who had a stem cell transplant for Wiskott-Aldrich syndrome, so the T cells may come from the graft donor. The CDR3 runs from the conserved cysteine through the conserved F or W. A D gene is named only where the DNA matches it firmly. Not all rows give a size; the values are once, few, many and, for expanded clones, a class.

D: .
V: TRBV25-1
size: many
J: TRBJ1-2
CDR3: CASSGGQVYYTF
DNA: TGTGCCAGCAGTGGGGGACAAGTCTACTACACCTTC

D: TRBD1
V: TRBV28
size: .
J: TRBJ2-7
CDR3: CASSGTGTGGSYEQYF
DNA: TGTGCCAGCAGTGGTACCGGGACAGGGGGCTCCTACGAGCAGTACTTC

D: TRBD1
V: TRBV5-1
size: .
J: TRBJ2-1
CDR3: CASSLPTGDWGEQFF
DNA: TGCGCCAGCAGCTTGCCGACAGGGGACTGGGGTGAGCAGTTCTTC

D: .
V: TRBV11-2
size: many
J: TRBJ2-7
CDR3: CASRNGGVSYEQYF
DNA: TGTGCCAGCAGAAACGGGGGAGTATCCTACGAGCAGTACTTC

D: TRBD2
V: TRBV30
size: few
J: TRBJ2-7
CDR3: CAWSGRTYEQYF
DNA: TGTGCCTGGAGCGGGAGGACCTACGAGCAGTACTTC

D: .
V: TRBV29-1
size: .
J: TRBJ1-1
CDR3: CSVEALMRASRYKMNTEAFF
DNA: TGCAGCGTTGAAGCCCTAATGCGCGCCAGTCGATACAAGATGAACACTGAAGCTTTCTTT

D: .
V: TRBV30
size: many
J: TRBJ2-5
CDR3: CAWRAGPGGTQYF
DNA: TGTGCCTGGAGAGCCGGGCCCGGAGGGACCCAGTACTTC

D: TRBD1
V: TRBV5-6
size: many
J: TRBJ1-1
CDR3: CASSFGTGVNTEAFF
DNA: TGTGCCAGCAGCTTCGGGACAGGGGTGAACACTGAAGCTTTCTTT

D: .
V: TRBV5-1
size: .
J: TRBJ1-4
CDR3: CASSLGQDNEKLFF
DNA: TGCGCCAGCAGCTTGGGACAGGATAATGAAAAACTGTTTTTT

D: .
V: TRBV20-1
size: many
J: TRBJ2-7
CDR3: CSASRSLNYEQYF
DNA: TGCAGTGCCTCTAGATCATTAAACTACGAGCAGTACTTC

D: TRBD1
V: TRBV7-9
size: few
J: TRBJ2-3
CDR3: CASSPRGWDSRTDTQYF
DNA: TGTGCCAGCAGCCCCCGAGGGTGGGACAGTCGCACAGATACGCAGTATTTT

D: .
V: TRBV20-1
size: many
J: TRBJ1-4
CDR3: CSARRPNEKLFF
DNA: TGCAGTGCTAGACGGCCAAATGAAAAACTGTTTTTT

D: TRBD2
V: TRBV7-9
size: many
J: TRBJ2-3
CDR3: CASSTGSGSADTQYF
DNA: TGTGCCAGCAGCACGGGGAGCGGGAGTGCAGATACGCAGTATTTT

D: .
V: TRBV5-5
size: .
J: TRBJ2-3
CDR3: CASSLGRGTDTQYF
DNA: TGTGCCAGCAGCTTGGGTCGAGGGACAGATACGCAGTATTTT

D: TRBD1
V: TRBV7-9
size: many
J: TRBJ1-1
CDR3: CASSYTGDTEAFF
DNA: TGTGCCAGCAGCTACACAGGGGACACTGAAGCTTTCTTT

D: .
V: TRBV7-9
size: many
J: TRBJ2-7
CDR3: CASSFSLLYEQYF
DNA: TGTGCCAGCAGCTTTAGTCTCCTCTACGAGCAGTACTTC

D: TRBD2
V: TRBV7-2
size: many
J: TRBJ2-4
CDR3: CASSLAGLAGAKNIQYF
DNA: TGTGCCAGCAGCTTAGCGGGACTAGCGGGGGCCAAAAACATTCAGTACTTC

D: .
V: TRBV15
size: many
J: TRBJ2-1
CDR3: CATSRDRWGNEQFF
DNA: TGTGCCACCAGCAGAGATCGATGGGGCAATGAGCAGTTCTTC

D: TRBD1
V: TRBV10-3
size: many
J: TRBJ2-6
CDR3: CAGWTGSGANVLTF
DNA: TGTGCCGGGTGGACAGGATCTGGGGCCAACGTCCTGACTTTC

D: TRBD2
V: TRBV5-1
size: .
J: TRBJ2-7
CDR3: CASSLAAAGGLYEQYF
DNA: TGCGCCAGCAGCTTGGCCGCCGCGGGGGGGCTCTACGAGCAGTACTTC

D: .
V: TRBV15
size: many
J: TRBJ1-4
CDR3: CATSREIQPKGKLFF
DNA: TGTGCCACCAGCAGAGAGATCCAACCAAAGGGAAAACTGTTTTTT

D: .
V: TRBV4-1
size: many
J: TRBJ1-5
CDR3: CASSQVDGPWPQHF
DNA: TGCGCCAGCAGCCAAGTTGACGGGCCTTGGCCCCAGCATTTT

D: .
V: TRBV7-9
size: few
J: TRBJ1-6
CDR3: CASSPGPINSPLHF
DNA: TGTGCCAGCAGTCCCGGGCCTATTAATTCACCCCTCCACTTT

D: .
V: TRBV5-6
size: many
J: TRBJ1-5
CDR3: CASSLWQHSNQPQHF
DNA: TGTGCCAGCAGCTTGTGGCAGCATAGCAATCAGCCCCAGCATTTT

D: .
V: TRBV11-2
size: many
J: TRBJ2-2
CDR3: CASSPQTILANTGELFF
DNA: TGTGCCAGCAGCCCACAAACTATTCTGGCGAACACCGGGGAGCTGTTTTTT

D: TRBD2
V: TRBV18
size: many
J: TRBJ2-1
CDR3: CASSRFSGEPQEQFF
DNA: TGTGCCAGCTCAAGGTTTAGCGGGGAGCCCCAGGAGCAGTTCTTC

D: TRBD2
V: TRBV27
size: few
J: TRBJ2-5
CDR3: CASSSLLAGTKETQYF
DNA: TGTGCCAGCAGTTCCCTTTTAGCGGGAACGAAAGAGACCCAGTACTTC

D: .
V: TRBV4-1
size: .
J: TRBJ1-2
CDR3: CASSQVSRSGEYTF
DNA: TGCGCCAGCAGCCAAGTGTCACGGTCCGGGGAATATACCTTC

D: .
V: TRBV10-3
size: many
J: TRBJ2-7
CDR3: CAISESSSWAYEQYF
DNA: TGTGCCATCAGTGAGTCCTCTAGCTGGGCCTACGAGCAGTACTTC

D: .
V: TRBV7-6
size: many
J: TRBJ2-3
CDR3: CASSGDTQYF
DNA: TGTGCCAGCAGCGGAGATACGCAGTATTTT

D: .
V: TRBV28
size: medium-sized
J: TRBJ2-7
CDR3: CASSGYGREQYF
DNA: TGTGCCAGCAGTGGGTACGGTCGGGAGCAGTACTTC

D: .
V: TRBV29-1
size: many
J: TRBJ1-2
CDR3: CSVGRANVGYTF
DNA: TGCAGCGTTGGCAGGGCCAACGTTGGCTACACCTTC

D: TRBD1
V: TRBV27
size: .
J: TRBJ1-5
CDR3: CASSSRRQTGTGNQPQHF
DNA: TGTGCCAGCAGTTCACGCCGGCAAACCGGGACAGGGAATCAGCCCCAGCATTTT

D: TRBD1
V: TRBV20-1
size: few
J: TRBJ2-3
CDR3: CSAEDRPSSTDTQYF
DNA: TGCAGTGCTGAGGACAGGCCTTCTAGCACAGATACGCAGTATTTT

D: TRBD1
V: TRBV6-2/TRBV6-3
size: few
J: TRBJ2-4
CDR3: CASSDGKRTGGGNIQYF
DNA: TGTGCCAGCAGTGACGGGAAAAGGACAGGGGGTGGAAACATTCAGTACTTC

D: .
V: TRBV5-1
size: many
J: TRBJ1-1
CDR3: CASSPSPGGTEAFF
DNA: TGCGCCAGCAGCCCGTCTCCGGGGGGGACTGAAGCTTTCTTT

D: TRBD1
V: TRBV28
size: many
J: TRBJ2-5
CDR3: CASSLRTGGEETQYF
DNA: TGTGCCAGCAGTTTAAGGACAGGGGGCGAGGAGACCCAGTACTTC

D: .
V: TRBV7-9
size: many
J: TRBJ2-1
CDR3: CASSLSESTYNEQFF
DNA: TGTGCCAGCAGCTTATCTGAATCCACCTACAATGAGCAGTTCTTC

D: .
V: TRBV5-1
size: many
J: TRBJ2-1
CDR3: CASSSYNEQFF
DNA: TGCGCCAGCAGCTCGTACAATGAGCAGTTCTTC

D: .
V: TRBV7-9
size: many
J: TRBJ2-1
CDR3: CASSLGDGGPDEQFF
DNA: TGTGCCAGCAGCTTAGGGGACGGGGGGCCGGATGAGCAGTTCTTC

D: .
V: TRBV20-1
size: few
J: TRBJ1-1
CDR3: CSARMGARMNTEAFF
DNA: TGCAGTGCTAGAATGGGCGCAAGAATGAACACTGAAGCTTTCTTT

D: TRBD1
V: TRBV5-1
size: .
J: TRBJ2-5
CDR3: CASSFQGAQETQYF
DNA: TGCGCCAGCAGCTTCCAGGGGGCGCAAGAGACCCAGTACTTC

D: .
V: TRBV30
size: .
J: TRBJ1-1
CDR3: CAWSVRVNTEAFF
DNA: TGTGCCTGGAGTGTGAGGGTGAACACTGAAGCTTTCTTT